This TCR beta chain appears in the sequencing data of a study of CD8+CD57+ T cells in acquired aplastic anemia. Study-level background: Isolated CD4+ and CD8+ cells, once sorted, yielded DNA averaging about 3 ug. For CD4+ cells, healthy donors had an average of about 10.8 million reads.

The use of genomic DNA as template underpinned the TCR beta VDJ and CDR3 profiling. TCRdb re-called the reads with MiXCR, one entry per CDR3 protein. The table lists some 410,000 distinct CDR3 sequences, 65% to 80% of them singletons, with around 4% in the top ten. This clonotype was detected many times. Losses at the gene ends were 7 bases for V and 1 base for J; bases not matched to a gene: 7. Looked up from germline, CDR1 is SGHVS and CDR2 is FQNEAQ. The CDR3 loop spans 16 amino acids. The chain recombines TRBV7-8 with TRBJ2-6; 7 bases agree with TRBD1. Sequenced sample: sorted CD4+, CD8+, or CD8+CD57+ T cells (not recorded which) from PBMCs. The source of this sequence is a human donor in good health, serving as a control. CDR3 residues: CASTPGGGSGANVLTF. CDR3 coding DNA: TGTGCCAGCACCCCAGGGGGTGGGTCTGGGGCCAACGTCCTGACTTTC.